The 11 T cell receptor beta chains reported below all come from one sample, sequenced in a study of T cell responses to AZD1222 COVID-19 vaccine. The assay was immunoSEQ multiplex PCR, and TCRdb's table has in-frame clones only and misses some. There are 120,000 to 150,000 clones in the sample; roughly 90% occur only once, and 1.4% to 1.5% lies in the top ten. Specimen: peripheral blood, collected on day 0 of AZD1222 vaccination. The receptors stem from an adult in good health.

The chain uses TRBV24-1 and TRBJ1-1; perhaps TRBD1 as D (5 bases). The germline V and J ends were trimmed by 1 base and 5 bases, with 22 bases remaining between them. Germline assignment: CDR1 KGHDR and CDR2 SFDVKD. The length of the CDR3 is 18 residues. The CDR3 DNA follows: TGTGCCACCAGTGATTTCAGGGTCAGGTACTCCCAGAGGACTGAAGCTTTCTTT. This gives the protein CATSDFRVRYSQRTEAFF.

V is TRBV9 and J is TRBJ1-1; 7 bases line up with TRBD1. J gave up 6 bases and V 2 bases, and 7 bases lay outside the gene matches. This CDR3 has 14 residues. Per germline, CDR1 SGDLS and CDR2 YYNGEE. Written as DNA, the CDR3 is TGTGCCAGCAGCGTCGACAGGGATAGGGCTGAAGCTTTCTTT. Residues: CASSVDRDRAEAFF.

The gene calls are TRBV6-5 and TRBJ2-1; unclear D gene. Trimming cost V 0 bases and J 13 bases, with 16 bases left between them. The germline gives CDR1 MNHEY, CDR2 SVGAGI. The CDR3 consists of 14 residues. CDR3 nucleotide sequence: TGTGCCAGCAGTTACTCGAGATCTTCCCGATATCAGTTCTTC. Its protein product is CASSYSRSSRYQFF.

The J gene is TRBJ1-6, the V gene TRBV6-2 or TRBV6-3; D gene unclear. Germline CDR1 and CDR2: MNHEY and SVGEGT. Trimming removed 4 bases from V and 9 bases from J, with 16 bases in between. CDR3 size: 15 residues. The CDR3 DNA sequence: TGTGCCAGCAGTTTCCGAACCACGTCGGGTTCACCCCTCCACTTT. It translates to CASSFRTTSGSPLHF.

The chain recombines TRBV5-1 with TRBJ1-1; tentative D call: TRBD1 (5 bases). Trimming took 4 bases from V and 11 from J, leaving 15 bases between them. Per the germline V gene, CDR1 is SGHRS and CDR2 is YFSETQ. The CDR3 has 12 residues. In nucleotides, the CDR3 is TGCGCCAGCAGCACGGACGGGGCGCGGGCTTTCTTT. It is translated as CASSTDGARAFF.

This chain joins TRBV5-8 and TRBJ1-3; D is unresolved. Trimming stripped 2 bases from V and 3 bases from J, with 0 bases between. CDR1 is SGHTS, CDR2 YDEGEE, per germline. This CDR3 region has 11 residues. CDR3: CASSFGNTIYF. The CDR3 DNA sequence: TGTGCCAGCAGCTTTGGAAACACCATATATTTT.

J is TRBJ2-7 and V is TRBV28; D not certain. From germline, CDR1 is MDHEN and CDR2 SYDVKM. This CDR3 has 11 amino acids. The CDR3 spells CASGLLYEQYF. The CDR3 bases are TGTGCGTCTGGTTTACTTTACGAGCAGTACTTC.

The chain employs TRBV7-3 and TRBJ2-3; tentative D call: TRBD1 (5 bases). This CDR3 spans 14 amino acids. Trimming pared 3 bases from V and 2 bases from J, leaving 9 bases between. Germline V CDR1 and CDR2: SGHTA, FQGTGA. CDR3 protein: CASSLGRATDTQYF. CDR3 coding DNA: TGTGCCAGCAGCTTGGGGCGTGCCACAGATACGCAGTATTTT.

This chain joins TRBV7-3 and TRBJ2-3, with 14 positions matching TRBD2. V lost 6 bases, J lost 4 bases, and 9 bases stayed unmatched. The germline gives CDR1 SGHTA, CDR2 FQGTGA. The CDR3 is 17 amino acids. As DNA, the CDR3 is TGTGCCAGCAGTCATCCGACTAGCGGGGGGGTTGCAGATACGCAGTATTTT. Translating it yields CASSHPTSGGVADTQYF.

This chain joins TRBV21-1 and TRBJ1-4; no DNA check was done on the table's D call, TRBD1. TRBV21-1 is noted as a pseudogene. The CDR3 has 14 amino acids. The CDR3 DNA sequence: TGTGCCAGCAGGAGGGGACAGGATAATGAAAAACTGTTTTTT. It codes for CASRRGQDNEKLFF.

This chain uses TRBV4-3 with TRBJ1-5, with D uncertain. This CDR3 spans 16 amino acids. Germline V gene data show CDR1 as LGHNA and CDR2 as YSLEER. The ends were cut back, 0 bases at V and 1 base at J, with 10 bases in the middle. CDR3 sequence: CASSQDRGVSNQPQHF. Written as DNA, the CDR3 is TGCGCCAGCAGCCAAGATAGAGGCGTCAGCAATCAGCCCCAGCATTTT.